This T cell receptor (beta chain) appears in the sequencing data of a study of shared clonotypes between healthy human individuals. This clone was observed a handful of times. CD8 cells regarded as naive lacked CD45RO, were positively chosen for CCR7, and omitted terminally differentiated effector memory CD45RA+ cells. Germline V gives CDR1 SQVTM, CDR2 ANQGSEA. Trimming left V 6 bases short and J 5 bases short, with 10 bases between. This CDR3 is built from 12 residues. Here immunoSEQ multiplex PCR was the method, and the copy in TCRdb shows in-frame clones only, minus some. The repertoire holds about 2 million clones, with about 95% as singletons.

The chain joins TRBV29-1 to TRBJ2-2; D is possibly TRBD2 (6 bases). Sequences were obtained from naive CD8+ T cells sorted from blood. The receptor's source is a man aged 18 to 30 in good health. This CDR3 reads CSVFRGTGELFF. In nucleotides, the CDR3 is TGCAGCGTCTTTCGGGGGACCGGGGAGCTGTTTTTT.